The rows below give T cell receptor beta chains drawn from one sample of a study of human T cells and chemical hapten exposure. TCRdb independently ran MiXCR on the RACE reads; one entry per CDR3 protein. Of 150,000 to 200,000 distinct CDR3 sequences in the sample, around 15% are singletons; the top ten hold about 1.7%. The specimen was whole blood, collected in connection with sensitization to the hapten diphenylcyclopropenone (DPC). The receptor set was obtained from a woman younger than 45 with alopecia areata. Some clones in this sample may be carry-over from other donors' samples. Both conserved end residues are part of each CDR3. D genes are given only for firm matches. Some rows mark clone size as missing; the rest say once, few, many or name a class of expanded clone.

j_gene: TRBJ1-6; v_gene: TRBV6-2/TRBV6-3; abundance: .; d_gene: TRBD1; len: 16; CDR3aa: CASRRTGASYNSPLHF; CDR3nt: TGTGCCAGCAGAAGGACAGGGGCCAGTTATAATTCACCCCTCCACTTT
j_gene: TRBJ2-1; v_gene: TRBV20-1; abundance: .; d_gene: TRBD2; len: 17; CDR3aa: CSAETSGELSSYNEQFF; CDR3nt: TGCAGTGCTGAGACTAGCGGGGAACTGAGCTCCTACAATGAGCAGTTCTTC
j_gene: TRBJ2-7; v_gene: TRBV30; abundance: .; d_gene: .; len: 17; CDR3aa: CAWSVPQNRFNSYEQYF; CDR3nt: TGTGCCTGGAGTGTACCCCAAAACAGGTTCAACTCCTACGAGCAGTACTTC
j_gene: TRBJ2-1; v_gene: TRBV12-3/TRBV12-4; abundance: few; d_gene: TRBD1; len: 14; CDR3aa: CASSPRGTYNEQFF; CDR3nt: TGTGCCAGCTCCCCCAGGGGGACCTACAATGAGCAGTTCTTC
j_gene: TRBJ2-1; v_gene: TRBV7-2; abundance: few; d_gene: .; len: 14; CDR3aa: CASSLWGSLNEQFF; CDR3nt: TGTGCCAGCAGCTTATGGGGGAGCCTTAATGAGCAGTTCTTC
j_gene: TRBJ1-2; v_gene: TRBV7-9; abundance: many; d_gene: .; len: 14; CDR3aa: CASSLLGFGYGYTF; CDR3nt: TGTGCCAGCAGCTTACTTGGGTTCGGCTATGGCTACACCTTC
j_gene: TRBJ2-6; v_gene: TRBV11-2; abundance: .; d_gene: .; len: 17; CDR3aa: CASSLGRQVSGANVLTF; CDR3nt: TGTGCCAGCAGCTTAGGGCGTCAGGTGTCTGGGGCCAACGTCCTGACTTTC
j_gene: TRBJ2-2; v_gene: TRBV10-1; abundance: .; d_gene: TRBD2; len: 16; CDR3aa: CASSERGGRGTGELFF; CDR3nt: TGCGCCAGCAGTGAACGGGGAGGGAGAGGAACCGGGGAGCTGTTTTTT
j_gene: TRBJ2-1; v_gene: TRBV29-1; abundance: .; d_gene: .; len: 11; CDR3aa: CSVDSYNEQFF; CDR3nt: TGCAGCGTTGACAGCTATAATGAGCAGTTCTTC
j_gene: TRBJ2-7; v_gene: TRBV20-1; abundance: .; d_gene: .; len: 14; CDR3aa: CSASLSLAAYEQYF; CDR3nt: TGCAGTGCTAGCCTTTCACTAGCCGCCTACGAGCAGTACTTC
j_gene: TRBJ2-1; v_gene: TRBV6-2/TRBV6-3; abundance: few; d_gene: .; len: 14; CDR3aa: CASSSPAPDNEQFF; CDR3nt: TGTGCCAGCAGTTCCCCGGCTCCGGACAATGAGCAGTTCTTC